A selection of T cell receptor beta chains follows, all from one sample in a study of blood T cell repertoires in COVID-19. The repertoire was sequenced with immunoSEQ multiplex PCR; TCRdb's copy has only in-frame clones and lacks some. The sample has fewer than 300,000 clones; 88% are singletons. The sample taken for sequencing was peripheral blood. These receptors all come from a woman in her 30s with acute or convalescent COVID-19. The CDR3 runs from the conserved cysteine through the conserved F or W. The D gene is left open where the match is weak.

D gene,V gene,CDR3 protein
.,TRBV19,CASSEVSSYNEQFF
.,TRBV5-6,CASSLVGGYEQYF
.,TRBV7-6,CASSLGTPSSYNEQFF
TRBD1,TRBV7-9,CASSLADRVGNTEAFF
TRBD2,TRBV2,CASSRTSGRTNTGELFF
.,TRBV29-1,CSVQQGSTEAFF
.,TRBV5-6,CASSFWRTLSGNTIYF
.,TRBV5-1,CASNFWGSAIASYEQYF
.,TRBV4-3,CASSQEQGRTEAFF
TRBD2,TRBV19,CASSIDSGSTYEQYF
TRBD2,TRBV5-6,CASSRTSGRRSEQFF
TRBD1,TRBV27,CASKRGQGADLDQPQHF
TRBD1,TRBV6-4,CASSDPNPTGGNTEAFF
TRBD1,TRBV30,CAWSVPGTANTGELFF
.,TRBV6-2/TRBV6-3,CASSYFAVTDTQYF
TRBD2,TRBV19,CASSIALAGGWNEQFF
TRBD2,TRBV30,CAWRKLAGGLGTQYF
.,TRBV7-5,CARSLAGVEGGLLVELFF
TRBD2,TRBV5-4,CASTVGGPMTDTQYF
TRBD2,TRBV4-3,CASSLNVGLAGYEQYF
TRBD2,TRBV18,CASSPPGLAGDSSYEQYF
TRBD1,TRBV27,CASSDRGSQETQYF
.,TRBV3-1/TRBV3-2,CASSQGVRGSSGNTIYF
.,TRBV21-1,CASSILLGTANYGYTF
TRBD1,TRBV18,CASSPVPGQGARYGYTF
TRBD1,TRBV19,CASSIAGGASNQPQHF
.,TRBV5-1,CASSLGQGGTGSDGYTF
.,TRBV7-2,CASSSILVTGELFF
.,TRBV5-1,CASSLVAEAYEQYF
TRBD2,TRBV11-2,CASSGLAGVGTDTQYF
.,TRBV5-6,CASSLVSGQETQYF
TRBD2,TRBV11-2,CASRPTSGRTYEQYF
TRBD2,TRBV27,CASSLYGREGLSDTQYF
TRBD2,TRBV7-9,CASSVTSGRTHEQYF
.,TRBV6-6,CASRAGTNEKLFF
.,TRBV19,CASSIAPPVNEQFF
.,TRBV7-9,CASRRTEPGNTIYF
.,TRBV7-9,CASSLVTGSNSPLHF
.,TRBV4-3,CASSQEVGRGNTIYF
.,TRBV12-3/TRBV12-4,CASTPRGNTEAFF
.,TRBV14,CASSQDHLRGPLGELFF
TRBD1,TRBV7-6,CASSLNPGQGAYTGELFF